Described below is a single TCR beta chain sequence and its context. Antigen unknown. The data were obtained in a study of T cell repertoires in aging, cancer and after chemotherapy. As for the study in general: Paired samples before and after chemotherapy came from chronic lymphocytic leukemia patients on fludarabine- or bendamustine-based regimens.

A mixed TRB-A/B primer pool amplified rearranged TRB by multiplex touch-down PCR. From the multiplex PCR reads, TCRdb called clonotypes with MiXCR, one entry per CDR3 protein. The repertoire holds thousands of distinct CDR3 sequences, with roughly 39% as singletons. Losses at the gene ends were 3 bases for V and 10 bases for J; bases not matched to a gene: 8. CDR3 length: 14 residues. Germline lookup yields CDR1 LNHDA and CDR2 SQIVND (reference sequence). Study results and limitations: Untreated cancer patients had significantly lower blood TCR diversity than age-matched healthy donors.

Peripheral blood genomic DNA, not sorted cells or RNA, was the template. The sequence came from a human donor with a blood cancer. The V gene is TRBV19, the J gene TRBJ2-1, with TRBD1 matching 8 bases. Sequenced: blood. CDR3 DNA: TGTGCCAGTAGTATGGGGAGGACAGGGATAGAGCAGTTCTTC. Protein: CASSMGRTGIEQFF.